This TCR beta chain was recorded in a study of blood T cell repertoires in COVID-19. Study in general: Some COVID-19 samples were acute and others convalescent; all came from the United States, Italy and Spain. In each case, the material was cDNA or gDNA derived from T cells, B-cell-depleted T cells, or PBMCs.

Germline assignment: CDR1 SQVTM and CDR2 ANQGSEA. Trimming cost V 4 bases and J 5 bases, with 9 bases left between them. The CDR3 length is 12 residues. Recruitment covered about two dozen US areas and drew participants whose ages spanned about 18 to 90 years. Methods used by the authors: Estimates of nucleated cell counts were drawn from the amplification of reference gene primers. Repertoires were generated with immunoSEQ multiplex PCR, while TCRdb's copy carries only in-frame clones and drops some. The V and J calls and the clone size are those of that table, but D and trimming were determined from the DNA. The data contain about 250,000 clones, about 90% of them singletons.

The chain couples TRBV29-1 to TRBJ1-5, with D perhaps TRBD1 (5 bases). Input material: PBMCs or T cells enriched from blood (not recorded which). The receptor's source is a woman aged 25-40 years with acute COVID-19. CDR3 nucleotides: TGCAGCGTTGCGGGGGGTGATCAGCCCCAGCATTTT. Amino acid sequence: CSVAGGDQPQHF.